The sequence of this TCR beta chain was determined in a study of T-cell memory formation after mild COVID-19. Whole-study context: Largely donor-specific TCR clusters were found.

Study-wide results and limits: Unconfirmed was the SARS-CoV-2 specificity of second-wave clones that peaked on day 37.

This clonotype came up a few times. Its antigen is undetermined. MiXCR, run by TCRdb on the 5' RACE reads, gives a single entry per CDR3 protein. Here the sample spans 410,000 or so distinct CDR3 sequences, more than 20% being singletons. The sequenced sample consisted of PBMCs or a T cell subset sorted from them (not recorded which). The sequence derives from an adult woman who had mild COVID-19 (a few samples of this study predate the infection). Cell type and time point are not known.

The CDR3 loop is CASSVDRLHYGYTF. CDR3 nucleotide sequence: TGTGCCAGCAGTGTTGACAGACTCCACTATGGCTACACCTTC. The rearrangement links TRBV2 to TRBJ1-2, with D maybe TRBD1 (5 bases). Trimming pared 4 bases from V and 3 bases from J, leaving 12 bases between. The CDR3 length is 14 residues. Germline V lookup: CDR1 SNHLY, CDR2 FYNNEI.